This record concerns one T cell receptor (beta chain) sequence. CDR1 is LNHDA, CDR2 SQIVND, per germline (reference sequence). The CDR3 is made up of 15 amino acids. Trimming removed 5 bases at V and 8 bases at J, with 18 bases between. Here immunoSEQ multiplex PCR was the method, and the copy in TCRdb shows in-frame clones only, minus some. The sample lists 75,000 to 100,000 clones, approximately 91% occurring once. The source of the sample is a study of T cell responses to AZD1222 COVID-19 vaccine. The sequencing used peripheral blood, collected on day 0 of AZD1222 vaccination. The V and J genes are TRBV19 and TRBJ1-4; no clear D gene. This TCR was sampled from an adult in good health. CDR3 sequence (DNA): TGTGCCAGTAGTGCCGCAAAGGGAGTAGGGGAAAAACTGTTTTTT. Translation: CASSAAKGVGEKLFF.